The 27 T cell receptor beta chains given below trace back to one sample, sequenced in a study of blood T cell repertoires in COVID-19. Clones were read by immunoSEQ multiplex PCR, and TCRdb kept only the in-frame ones, dropping some. The sample yields 490,000 or so clones, less than 90% seen once. The sequenced material came from PBMCs or T cells enriched from blood (not recorded which). The receptors were sampled from a woman aged 55-75 years who had recovered from COVID-19.

This clone has only one observation. The chain has TRBV2 and TRBJ1-2, with TRBD1 matching over 10 bases. There are 17 residues in the CDR3. V was clipped by 6 bases and J by 5 bases; unmatched bases: 15. Germline-derived CDR1 and CDR2 are SNHLY and FYNNEI. CDR3 sequence reads: CASSSHPGTGDLYGYTF. In DNA, the CDR3 is TGTGCCAGCAGCTCACACCCCGGGACAGGGGACCTTTATGGCTACACCTTC.

This clone appeared many times. This chain connects TRBV4-1 to TRBJ1-2; 11 nucleotides match TRBD1. Germline CDR1 MGHRA, CDR2 YSYEKL. The CDR3 contains 17 residues. V lost 3 bases, J lost 6 bases, and 12 bases stayed unmatched. CDR3 residues: CASSQGIRTGGLDGYTF. The CDR3 bases are TGCGCCAGCAGCCAGGGGATCAGGACAGGGGGCCTGGATGGCTACACCTTC.

The CDR3 here is CASSLGGQANEKLFF. The CDR3 nucleotides are TGTGCCAGCAGTTTGGGAGGACAGGCAAATGAAAAACTGTTTTTT. This chain uses TRBV28 with TRBJ1-4; 7 positions agree with TRBD1. Germline CDR1 and CDR2: MDHEN and SYDVKM. This CDR3 has 15 residues. The V segment lost 3 bases and the J segment 5 bases; nucleotides outside the gene matches: 6.

The genes are TRBV7-9 and TRBJ1-1; the match to TRBD1 covers 8 bases. CDR1 is SEHNR and CDR2 is FQNEAQ in the germline V gene (reference sequence). Losses at the gene ends were 5 bases for V and 11 bases for J; bases not matched to a gene: 7. This CDR3 spans 12 amino acids. Written as DNA, the CDR3 is TGTGCCAGCAGCCTTACGGACAGGGTCGCTTTCTTT. This gives the protein CASSLTDRVAFF.

In this sample, this clone turned up a few times. The chain employs TRBV7-9 and TRBJ1-1, with 9 nucleotides matching TRBD1. Germline CDR1 and CDR2: SEHNR and FQNEAQ (reference sequence). This CDR3 region has 13 residues. Unmatched junction bases numbered 4, after V lost 6 bases and J lost 5 bases. CDR3 in amino acids: CASSQDRGTEAFF. Here the CDR3 DNA reads TGTGCCAGCAGTCAAGACAGGGGGACTGAAGCTTTCTTT.

This clone appeared a single time. This chain connects TRBV5-1 to TRBJ2-5, with D perhaps matching TRBD2 (6 bases). Trimming cost V 0 bases and J 4 bases, with 10 bases left between them. Germline V CDR1 and CDR2: SGHRS, YFSETQ. The CDR3 length is 14 residues. The chain's CDR3 is CASSLEGEAETQYF. DNA for the CDR3: TGCGCCAGCAGCTTGGAAGGGGAGGCAGAGACCCAGTACTTC.

The V and J genes are TRBV2 and TRBJ1-3; no clear D. CDR1 and CDR2 (germline): SNHLY, FYNNEI. The CDR3 spans 15 residues. Trimming stripped 2 bases from V and 3 bases from J, with 11 bases between. This CDR3 reads CASSEQGLLGNTIYF. The CDR3 DNA sequence: TGTGCCAGCAGTGAACAAGGACTACTTGGAAACACCATATATTTT.

This rearrangement joins TRBV5-1 to TRBJ2-3; 9 nucleotides match TRBD2. The germline V gene has CDR1 SGHRS and CDR2 YFSETQ. The CDR3 contains 14 residues. With V trimmed by 6 bases and J by 5 bases, 7 bases remained unmatched. For the CDR3, the DNA is TGCGCCAGCACACCTTCAGCGGGGGGAGATACGCAGTATTTT. Translating it yields CASTPSAGGDTQYF.

The chain links TRBV15 to TRBJ1-1; 9 nucleotides align to TRBD1. Trimming at V came to 8 bases and at J to 5 bases, leaving 12 bases not matched to a gene. The CDR3 covers 15 residues. Germline CDR1 LNHNV, CDR2 YYDKDF (reference sequence). This chain's CDR3 is CATGKGQGPGTEAFF. Here the CDR3 DNA reads TGTGCCACCGGAAAGGGACAGGGACCGGGGACTGAAGCTTTCTTT.

Only one count was recorded for this clone. Other DNA sequences within the sample encode an identical CDR3. V gene TRBV19 combines with J gene TRBJ1-5, with 9 bases matching TRBD1. V shed 5 bases, J shed 7 bases, and the junction held 9 bases outside the gene matches. Per the germline V gene, CDR1 is LNHDA and CDR2 is SQIVND (reference sequence). The CDR3 covers 15 residues. CDR3 sequence reads: CASSPWGQGGQPQHF. The CDR3 coding sequence is TGTGCCAGTAGTCCCTGGGGACAGGGCGGGCAGCCCCAGCATTTT.

There are a few counts of this clone. The CDR3 spells CAISWTGHNYGYTF. The CDR3 bases are TGTGCCATCAGTTGGACAGGCCACAACTATGGCTACACCTTC. The chain couples TRBV10-3 to TRBJ1-2, with 7 bases fitting TRBD1. The CDR3 covers 14 residues. V lost 5 bases, J lost 2 bases, and 5 bases stayed unmatched. Germline lookup yields CDR1 ENHRY and CDR2 SYGVKD.

V and J are TRBV25-1 and TRBJ1-5; the match to TRBD1 covers 9 bases. Trimming cost V 3 bases and J 5 bases; bases outside gene matches: 5. Germline CDR1 MGHDK, CDR2 SYGVNS. This CDR3 region has 15 residues. CDR3 bases: TGTGCCAGCAGTGATCCACGGACAGGGGATCAGCCCCAGCATTTT. Amino acid sequence: CASSDPRTGDQPQHF. The complete variable domain, with remaining parts taken from reference TRBV25-1 and TRBJ1-5, reads EADIYQTPRYLVIGTGKKITLECSQTMGHDKMYWYQQDPGMELHLIHYSYGVNSTEKGDLSSESTVSRIRTEHFPLTLESARPSHTSQYLCASSDPRTGDQPQHFGDGTRLSIL.

This chain links TRBV24-1 with TRBJ2-2; the match to TRBD1 covers 7 bases. This CDR3 is 17 amino acids long. Trimming cost V 4 bases and J 5 bases; bases outside gene matches: 12. Germline CDR1 KGHDR, CDR2 SFDVKD. CDR3 DNA: TGTGCCACCAGTGACCCCCCCGGAACAGGGGAAACCGGGGAGCTGTTTTTT. As protein: CATSDPPGTGETGELFF.

The V call is TRBV19, the J call TRBJ2-7, with a weak D call TRBD1 (6 bases). V was trimmed by 4 bases and J by 4 bases, leaving 14 bases between them. Germline V gene sequence: CDR1 LNHDA, CDR2 SQIVND (reference sequence). The CDR3 loop spans 14 amino acids. CDR3 nucleotide sequence: TGTGCCAGTAGTAGCCGGACAGAGGGGTACGAGCAGTACTTC. Residues: CASSSRTEGYEQYF.

The chain recombines TRBV28 with TRBJ1-4; 10 bases agree with TRBD1. This CDR3 is 14 amino acids long. Per germline, CDR1 MDHEN and CDR2 SYDVKM. The V and J ends lost 5 bases and 7 bases, in that order; junction bases with no gene match: 4. The CDR3, as DNA: TGTGCCAGCAGTCCTCGGGACAGGGGTGAAAAACTGTTTTTT. It translates to CASSPRDRGEKLFF.

The chain employs TRBV7-8 and TRBJ1-2; 10 bases agree with TRBD1. This CDR3 spans 14 amino acids. With 8 bases clipped from V and 4 bases from J, the junction kept 7 bases outside the gene matches. Germline V CDR1 and CDR2: SGHVS, FQNEAQ. In DNA, the CDR3 is TGTGCCAGCGACCCGGGACAGGGGATCTATGGCTACACCTTC. Translating gives CASDPGQGIYGYTF.

The genes are TRBV4-2 and TRBJ2-2; TRBD1 is a possible D gene (6 bases). This CDR3 has 18 residues. The V gene lost 0 bases and the J gene lost 5 bases, with 19 bases spanning the gap. Per the germline V gene, CDR1 is LGHNA and CDR2 is YNFKEQ. CDR3 loop: CASSQDRDPDSPTGELFF. The DNA for the CDR3 is TGTGCCAGCAGCCAAGATAGGGATCCGGACAGCCCGACCGGGGAGCTGTTTTTT.

The rearrangement uses TRBV24-1 and TRBJ2-1, with 8 bases lining up with TRBD1. The length of the CDR3 is 15 residues. J gave up 8 bases and V 4 bases, and 9 bases lay outside the gene matches. The germline V gene has CDR1 KGHDR and CDR2 SFDVKD. CDR3 residues: CATSEETGVLDEQFF. Written as DNA, the CDR3 is TGTGCCACCAGTGAGGAGACAGGGGTACTTGATGAGCAGTTCTTC.

The V and J genes are TRBV5-1 and TRBJ2-3; tentatively, D is TRBD1 (6 bases). Per the germline V gene, CDR1 is SGHRS and CDR2 is YFSETQ. The CDR3 length is 14 residues. Deletions cut 8 bases from V and 2 bases from J, with 15 bases between. CDR3 coding DNA: TGCGCCAGTAAGACAGGAGACCCCACAGATACGCAGTATTTT. Its translation is CASKTGDPTDTQYF.

This clone was recorded a few times. The genes are TRBV29-1 and TRBJ1-1; no definite D call. Germline values: CDR1 SQVTM, CDR2 ANQGSEA. This CDR3 region has 14 residues. V shed 5 bases and J shed 4 bases, with 17 bases lying between them. The CDR3 nucleotides read TGCAGCGTTACTAGAATATCAGAAGCCACTGAAGCTTTCTTT. Amino acid sequence: CSVTRISEATEAFF.

This clone was detected once. The V gene is TRBV3-1 (or the pseudogene TRBV3-2), the J gene TRBJ2-5; D is unclear. Trimming pared 8 bases from V and 3 bases from J, leaving 7 bases between. The germline V gene encodes CDR1 LGHDT and CDR2 YNNKEL (reference sequence). CDR3 length equals 11 residues. CDR3 DNA sequence: TGTGCCAGCTCAGTCGAAGAGACCCAGTACTTC. This translates into CASSVEETQYF.

The chain recombines TRBV11-2 with TRBJ1-2; TRBD1 aligns across 8 bases. From germline, CDR1 is SGHAT and CDR2 FQNNGV. The CDR3 contains 14 residues. V was pared by 3 bases and J by 3 bases, with 3 bases of the junction left unmatched. This CDR3 reads CASSLDRVDYGYTF. DNA of the CDR3: TGTGCCAGCAGCTTGGACAGGGTGGACTATGGCTACACCTTC.

This clone was counted a single time. The chain recombines TRBV12-3 or TRBV12-4 with TRBJ1-2, with no clear D. V lost 1 base to trimming and J lost 8 bases, with 11 bases between them. The CDR3 extends over 13 amino acids. The CDR3, as DNA: TGTGCCAGCAGTTTAGGCACCGTCTACGGCTACACCTTC. It is translated as CASSLGTVYGYTF.

The chain combines TRBV24-1 with TRBJ2-7, with 7 positions matching TRBD1. Germline V gives CDR1 KGHDR, CDR2 SFDVKD. This CDR3 has 13 amino acids. Germline trimming cut 6 bases from V and 0 bases from J; bases unmatched to any gene: 1. The CDR3: CATSRDSSYEQYV. In DNA, the CDR3 is TGTGCCACCAGTCGGGACAGCTCCTACGAGCAGTACGTC.

The chain's CDR3 is CASSLWGSIIYSGLHF. The CDR3 region has the DNA TGTGCCAGCAGCTTGTGGGGCAGTATAATATATTCAGGCCTCCACTTT. This chain links TRBV5-6 with TRBJ1-6; D may be TRBD1 (5 bases). Trimming removed 1 base from V and 15 bases from J, with 23 bases in between. CDR1 is SGHDT and CDR2 is YYEEEE in the germline V gene. The CDR3 is 16 amino acids.

This clone was seen just once. The V and J genes are TRBV5-6 and TRBJ1-5; 9 bases map to TRBD1. Trimming cost V 1 base and J 2 bases; bases outside gene matches: 10. The CDR3 runs to 18 residues. Germline assignment: CDR1 SGHDT and CDR2 YYEEEE. As DNA, the CDR3 is TGTGCCAGCAGCTTGAGGCGGACAGGGGCCCTTGGCAATCAGCCCCAGCATTTT. Protein product: CASSLRRTGALGNQPQHF.

The J gene is TRBJ2-2, the V gene TRBV11-3; 7 bases fit TRBD1. The germline CDR1 and CDR2 sequences are SGHNT and YENEEA. J was trimmed by 4 bases and V by 1 base; bases with no gene match: 3. This CDR3 contains 15 residues. The CDR3 sequence is CASSLGGGSTGELFF. The CDR3 DNA reads TGTGCCAGCAGCTTAGGAGGGGGCAGCACCGGGGAGCTGTTTTTT.